The 22 T cell receptor beta chains listed next were all sequenced from one sample in a study of shared clonotypes between healthy human individuals (dated by TCRdb to about 2020). Receptor amplification or capture employed the immunoSEQ multiplex PCR assay. Held by TCRdb, this immuneACCESS table contains in-frame sequences only and omits some clones. Under half of the omission traces to an unresolved V gene where checked; the cause of the rest is unknown. The sample has hundreds of thousands of clones on record, 74% of them singletons. The ten largest clones represent 1.5% to 2% of the sample. Sample: memory CD4+ T cells sorted from blood. Taken with the paper, the label for cell subset or site translates to: CD45RA-negative fraction. The receptors were sampled from a woman in her thirties in good health.

V and J are TRBV21-1 and TRBJ2-5; the D call in the table, TRBD2, was not verified against the DNA. TRBV21-1 is described as a pseudogene. CDR3 size: 15 residues. This chain's CDR3 is CASSKDRLEEETQYF. The CDR3 DNA is TGTGCCAGCAGCAAAGATCGACTAGAGGAGGAGACCCAGTACTTC.

The chain links TRBV5-4 to TRBJ2-5; the D is unclear. The germline V gene encodes CDR1 SGHNT and CDR2 YYREEE (reference sequence). Trimming took 4 bases from V and 3 from J, leaving 10 bases between them. The CDR3 spans 13 residues. The CDR3 is CASSSEAEETQYF. The CDR3 coding sequence is TGTGCCAGCAGCAGTGAGGCAGAAGAGACCCAGTACTTC.

The chain recombines TRBV28 with TRBJ2-3, with 9 bases matching TRBD1. The CDR3 extends over 16 amino acids. The germline CDR1 and CDR2 sequences are MDHEN and SYDVKM. V lost 4 bases to trimming and J lost 2 bases; unmatched junction nucleotides: 7. The CDR3 here is CASSSVRDRVTDTQYF. The CDR3 region has the DNA TGTGCCAGCAGTTCTGTTCGGGACAGGGTCACAGATACGCAGTATTTT.

In DNA, the CDR3 is TGTGCCAGTAGTATGGGGACTAGCGGTCATCTCTCCTACGAGCAGTACTTC. Protein product: CASSMGTSGHLSYEQYF. The rearrangement links TRBV19 to TRBJ2-7, with TRBD2 matching over 11 bases. Germline values: CDR1 LNHDA, CDR2 SQIVND (reference sequence). The CDR3 totals 17 residues. The V gene end was trimmed by 3 bases and the J gene end by 0 bases; junction bases not matched to a gene: 7.

V usage is TRBV7-2 and J usage is TRBJ2-1, with 8 bases aligning to TRBD1. This CDR3 has 14 residues. The germline CDR1 and CDR2 sequences are SGHTA and FQGNSA. The J segment lost 9 bases and the V segment lost 8 bases, leaving 12 bases of the junction unmatched. CDR3 residues: CASGPRQGRSEQFF. Here the CDR3 DNA reads TGTGCCAGCGGACCAAGACAGGGGAGGAGTGAGCAGTTCTTC.

This rearrangement joins TRBV18 to TRBJ1-2, with TRBD1 matching over 8 bases. Trimming took 6 bases from V and 6 from J; bases not matched to a gene: 9. The CDR3 sequence is 14 residues long. Germline V lookup: CDR1 KGHSH, CDR2 LQKENI. CDR3 protein: CASSADRVGDGYTF. CDR3 DNA: TGTGCCAGCTCGGCGGACAGGGTGGGCGATGGCTACACCTTC.

The chain carries TRBV7-2 and TRBJ2-1; no clear D gene. Trimming cost V 1 base and J 4 bases, with 11 bases left between them. Germline loops: CDR1 SGHTA, CDR2 FQGNSA. CDR3 length: 15 amino acids. The CDR3 loop reads CASSLGAAPYNEQFF. The CDR3 DNA sequence: TGTGCCAGCAGCTTAGGGGCAGCGCCATACAATGAGCAGTTCTTC.

The V gene is TRBV9, the J gene TRBJ2-7; D gene unclear. The V and J ends lost 0 bases and 1 base respectively, with 11 bases between them. This CDR3 region has 15 residues. CDR1 and CDR2 (germline): SGDLS, YYNGEE. DNA of the CDR3: TGTGCCAGCAGCGTAGAGTTAGGGAAATCCTACGAGCAGTACTTC. It codes for CASSVELGKSYEQYF.

The genes are TRBV27 and TRBJ2-1; D gene uncertain. Deletions cut 3 bases from V and 5 bases from J, with 14 bases between. This CDR3 has 15 residues. Germline CDR1 MNHEY, CDR2 SMNVEV (reference sequence). The CDR3 loop reads CASSFSLTGNNEQFF. Here the CDR3 DNA reads TGTGCCAGCAGTTTTAGCTTAACTGGGAACAATGAGCAGTTCTTC.

Comment on this clone: In the same sample, other DNA sequences code for this CDR3. V is TRBV5-1 and J is TRBJ2-1, with D hard to call. The CDR3 length is 14 residues. The germline V and J ends were trimmed by 3 bases and 1 base, with 8 bases remaining between them. Germline values: CDR1 SGHRS, CDR2 YFSETQ. For the CDR3, the DNA is TGCGCCAGCAGCTACGGAAATTCCTACAATGAGCAGTTCTTC. It yields the protein CASSYGNSYNEQFF.

This clone turned up a few times. The chain links TRBV5-4 to TRBJ2-7, with D perhaps TRBD1 or TRBD2 (5 bases each). Trimming shortened V by 0 bases and J by 5 bases, and 9 bases separated the two germline ends. Germline CDR1 SGHNT, CDR2 YYREEE (reference sequence). The CDR3 spans 13 residues. The CDR3 sequence is CASSLGGINEQYF. CDR3 DNA sequence: TGTGCCAGCAGCTTGGGGGGGATCAACGAGCAGTACTTC.

The chain is built from TRBV28 and TRBJ2-5, with D perhaps matching TRBD2 (5 bases). The CDR3 totals 16 residues. V lost 5 bases and J lost 2, with 18 bases in between. CDR1 and CDR2 from the germline V gene are MDHEN and SYDVKM. CDR3 region: CASSPFRAGGQETQYF. The CDR3 bases are TGTGCCAGCAGTCCCTTCCGCGCCGGAGGACAAGAGACCCAGTACTTC.

V is TRBV28 and J is TRBJ2-3; possible D gene TRBD1, 5 bases. The V gene lost 3 bases and the J gene lost 7 bases, with 17 bases spanning the gap. The germline CDR1 and CDR2 sequences are MDHEN and SYDVKM. The CDR3 loop spans 15 amino acids. The CDR3 coding sequence is TGTGCCAGCAGTTTTGTCCGGACGGACAAGAATACGCAGTATTTT. Its translation: CASSFVRTDKNTQYF.

The genes are TRBV7-9 and TRBJ1-1; D is perhaps TRBD1 (6 bases). This CDR3 comprises 14 residues. With 5 bases removed from V and 4 bases from J, the gap between germline ends came to 14 bases. In germline, CDR1 is SEHNR, CDR2 FQNEAQ (reference sequence). CDR3 DNA: TGTGCCAGCAGCCTCAGGGGAAGCGGCACTGAAGCTTTCTTT. Its translation: CASSLRGSGTEAFF.

This clone was seen more than once but under ten times. CDR3 DNA sequence: TGCGCCAGCAGCTTGGCTCTAGCGGCTAGCACAGATACGCAGTATTTT. It encodes CASSLALAASTDTQYF. This chain links TRBV5-1 with TRBJ2-3; TRBD2 agrees at 7 bases. J was trimmed by 0 bases and V by 0 bases; bases with no gene match: 4. Per germline, CDR1 SGHRS and CDR2 YFSETQ. The CDR3 loop spans 16 amino acids.

The chain links TRBV18 to TRBJ1-1, with 10 bases aligning to TRBD1. Germline assignment: CDR1 KGHSH and CDR2 LQKENI. The length of the CDR3 is 14 residues. V lost 2 bases and J lost 5; bases outside the gene matches: 2. Here the CDR3 DNA reads TGTGCCAGCTCACCAGGGACAGGGGAAACTGAAGCTTTCTTT. Its protein product is CASSPGTGETEAFF.

The rearrangement joins TRBV2 to TRBJ1-4; 7 bases fit TRBD1. The germline V gene encodes CDR1 SNHLY and CDR2 FYNNEI. Germline trimming cut 6 bases from V and 5 bases from J; bases unmatched to any gene: 6. The CDR3 has 14 residues. Written as DNA, the CDR3 is TGTGCCAGCAGGACGACAGGGAAAAATGAAAAACTGTTTTTT. Translated: CASRTTGKNEKLFF.

The chain carries TRBV5-4 and TRBJ2-1; D perhaps matches TRBD1 (6 bases). The CDR3 loop spans 16 amino acids. V shed 2 bases and J shed 7 bases, with 19 bases lying between them. From germline, CDR1 is SGHNT and CDR2 YYREEE (reference sequence). DNA of the CDR3: TGTGCCAGCAGCTTTCGGGACAAAGGGCGGCGGAATGAGCAGTTCTTC. Protein sequence: CASSFRDKGRRNEQFF.

J is TRBJ2-2 and V is TRBV15; D is possibly TRBD1 (5 bases). Deletions cut 2 bases from V and 7 bases from J, with 14 bases between. CDR1 is LNHNV and CDR2 is YYDKDF in the germline V gene (reference sequence). The CDR3 loop spans 15 amino acids. Here the CDR3 DNA reads TGTGCCACCAGCAGACAGGGTTTGTCGGGCGGGGAGCTGTTTTTT. Residues: CATSRQGLSGGELFF.

The chain has TRBV11-2 and TRBJ1-4; possible D gene TRBD1, 5 bases. Germline loops: CDR1 SGHAT, CDR2 FQNNGV. Trimming pared 4 bases from V and 8 bases from J, leaving 17 bases between. The CDR3 length is 15 residues. Here the CDR3 DNA reads TGTGCCAGCAGCTCGCAGTGGGGGAAGAACGAAAAACTGTTTTTT. This sequence encodes CASSSQWGKNEKLFF.

This clone showed up many times. V and J are TRBV2 and TRBJ1-5; D ambiguous. Trimming pared 3 bases from V and 0 bases from J, leaving 9 bases between. CDR1 and CDR2 (germline): SNHLY, FYNNEI. The CDR3 contains 15 residues. DNA for the CDR3: TGTGCCAGCAGTGATTGGTTATATAGCAATCAGCCCCAGCATTTT. Its protein is CASSDWLYSNQPQHF.

This clone has at least ten counts. The chain combines TRBV2 with TRBJ1-5; no firm D call. Germline V CDR1 and CDR2: SNHLY, FYNNEI. This CDR3 has 13 amino acids. This CDR3 is CGCKADSNQPQHF. In DNA form, the CDR3 reads TGTGGATGTAAGGCAGATAGCAATCAGCCCCAGCATTTT.